The rows below give T cell receptor beta chains drawn from one sample of a study of T cell clones after liver transplantation. TCRdb keeps only in-frame clones here, not all; method: immunoSEQ multiplex PCR. The data show around 18,000 clones, with around 89% seen just once and approximately 12% held by the top ten. This sample comprised CD8+ T cells from blood, obtained approximately 45 months after liver transplant. The receptor set was obtained from a human patient who received a liver transplant. Some of the T cells may derive from the graft donor. The CDR3 runs from the conserved cysteine through the conserved F or W.

v_call,cdr3_aa
TRBV9,CASSRGEGRAGELFF
TRBV19,CASSTRSLTTEAFF
TRBV28,CASSLGTSAFDEQFF
TRBV6-5,CASIPDPFAYEQYF
TRBV11-2,CASSFSGPETQYF
TRBV28,CASRVAGLGETQYF
TRBV9,CASSVAGHLYNEQFF
TRBV27,CASSQLAGGNQETQYF
TRBV28,CASSAPDGNEQFF
TRBV4-1,CASRPTPISSYNEQFF
TRBV9,CASSGNYRSANTGELFF
TRBV28,CASSSWSAYEQYF
TRBV27,CASSLGSNYGYTF
TRBV9,CASSEGGNPYEQYF
TRBV19,CASSIGEGQVRYEQYF
TRBV27,CASSLWGTGDHEQYF
TRBV6-5,CASSYSSSAYGYTF
TRBV28,CASSPRTARGNTIYF
TRBV6-5,CASSTGPETQYF
TRBV7-2,CASSQVWNTEAFF
TRBV6-6,CASSYGTTHEQYF
TRBV27,CASSWGETQYF